The rows below give T cell receptor beta chains drawn from one sample of a study of technical replicates of blood from a few donors. TCRdb's copy holds only in-frame clones and misses some; the assay was immunoSEQ multiplex PCR. Counted here are 68,000 or so clones, almost 95% occurring once; the ten biggest clones make up around 0.37%. Sample: T cells isolated from PBMCs. These receptors were obtained from a human donor in good health. Each CDR3 is given with its conserved first and last residue. The D gene is left open where the match is weak.

>TRBV13|TRBD1
CASSGRGSEQFF
>TRBV7-9|.
CASSPAQGIEQFF
>TRBV28|TRBD2
CASSLTSGRVYEQYF
>TRBV12-5|.
CASGLAAGGELFF
>TRBV7-3|TRBD2
CASSALAGGDNEQFF
>TRBV9|.
CASSVATANTEAFF
>TRBV10-3|.
CAISESIGGLGEQYF
>TRBV28|TRBD2
CASSFHLLTGGPSTDTQYF
>TRBV28|TRBD1
CASSAGTGELTEAFF
>TRBV29-1|TRBD2
CSVSLSWEGSYNEQFF
>TRBV28|.
CASSPLAISTGELFF
>TRBV4-1|.
CASSQDGAGGSFNTEAFF
>TRBV4-3|.
CASSQGRGTEAFF
>TRBV19|TRBD2
CASSLEREVDEQFF
>TRBV5-6|.
CASSLSEGSGNTIYF
>TRBV6-5|TRBD1
CASRPGTGFSTEAFF
>TRBV7-8|.
CASSSISIGTDTQYF
>TRBV15|.
CATSRGIQGAGELFF
>TRBV19|TRBD1
CASSSTGVLGIQYF
>TRBV29-1|TRBD2
CSVGIAGGPDTQYF